Listed below are T cell receptor beta chains from one sample, sequenced in a study of human thymus T cells. TCRdb keeps only in-frame clones here, not all; method: immunoSEQ multiplex PCR. Of about 44,000 clones in the sample, approximately 95% were seen once. Sequencing was performed on blood. Receptors originate from a boy less than two years old with a congenital heart defect but otherwise immunologically healthy. Both conserved end residues are part of each CDR3. The D gene is left open where the match is weak. Some rows have no size entry. The others give once, few or many, or a class for an expanded clone.

clone_size	d_call	cdr3_length	j_call	v_call	cdr3_nt	cdr3_aa
.	.	13	TRBJ2-5	TRBV29-1	TGCAGCGTTCCCGCCCCAACCCAAGAGACCCAGTACTTC	CSVPAPTQETQYF
.	TRBD1	17	TRBJ2-1	TRBV19	TGTGCCAGTACCTTTAACAGGGGGCGCAAGGGTGGACATGAGCAGTTCTTC	CASTFNRGRKGGHEQFF
once	.	14	TRBJ2-5	TRBV6-5	TGTGCCAGCAGTCAAGGGACACTCCAAGAGACCCAGTACTTC	CASSQGTLQETQYF
.	.	14	TRBJ2-7	TRBV6-5	TGTGCCAGCAGCTTTCTTGGGGCGAAGAACGAGCAGTACTTC	CASSFLGAKNEQYF
.	.	14	TRBJ1-6	TRBV6-1	TGTGCCAGCAAGCAAGGTACCCATAATTCACCCCTCCACTTT	CASKQGTHNSPLHF
.	.	14	TRBJ1-1	TRBV4-1	TGCGCCAGCAGCCAAGATAGTGGAAACACTGAAGCTTTCTTT	CASSQDSGNTEAFF
.	TRBD2	13	TRBJ2-7	TRBV19	TGTGCCAGTAGTCTGGGCGGGAGATACGAGCAGTACTTC	CASSLGGRYEQYF
.	.	15	TRBJ2-5	TRBV13	TGTGCCAGCAGCTCTCAACCGGACGGCCAAGAGACCCAGTACTTC	CASSSQPDGQETQYF
.	TRBD2	16	TRBJ2-3	TRBV5-1	TGCGCCAGCAGCTTGGGACTAGCGGGGGATGCAGATACGCAGTATTTT	CASSLGLAGDADTQYF
.	TRBD2	15	TRBJ2-1	TRBV19	TGTGCCAGTAGTATCAGCCTAGCGGGGGACCTGGAGCAGTTCTTC	CASSISLAGDLEQFF
.	.	13	TRBJ1-5	TRBV30	TGTGCCTGGAGTGTACTGGCCGGACAGCCCCAGCATTTT	CAWSVLAGQPQHF
.	TRBD1	15	TRBJ1-5	TRBV7-2	TGTGCCAGCAGCCGGACAGGGTTGGTCAATCAGCCCCAGCATTTT	CASSRTGLVNQPQHF
.	TRBD1	12	TRBJ1-2	TRBV9	TGTGCCAGCAGCGTAGACAGGGGTGGCTACACCTTC	CASSVDRGGYTF
.	.	13	TRBJ1-1	TRBV18	TGTGCCAGCTCACCGTCCGGGGGCACTGAAGCTTTCTTT	CASSPSGGTEAFF
.	.	13	TRBJ1-4	TRBV10-3	TGTGCCATCAGTGGGACAACTAATGAAAAACTGTTTTTT	CAISGTTNEKLFF
.	.	14	TRBJ2-7	TRBV10-1	TGCGCCAGCAGTTCGCTCTTAGTCGGAGGGGAGCAGTACTTC	CASSSLLVGGEQYF
.	.	14	TRBJ2-7	TRBV5-6	TGTGCCAGCAGCGCGAGGCTAGGAGTATACGAGCAGTACTTC	CASSARLGVYEQYF
.	TRBD2	15	TRBJ2-5	TRBV2	TGTGCCAGCAGACTTAGCGGGGTCTTAGGGGAGACCCAGTACTTC	CASRLSGVLGETQYF
.	.	10	TRBJ2-7	TRBV2	TGTGCCAGCCGGGCCTACGAGCAGTACTTC	CASRAYEQYF
.	.	13	TRBJ1-2	TRBV30	TGTGCCTGGAATCGGGTAACTGACTATGGCTACACCTTC	CAWNRVTDYGYTF
.	TRBD1	13	TRBJ1-5	TRBV15	TGTGCCACCAGCTCTTACACCGGGACAGAGGTTGATTTT	CATSSYTGTEVDF
.	.	15	TRBJ1-1	TRBV7-9	TGTGCCAGCAGCTTAGGTGGGAAAGGAGGACCTGAAGCTTTCTTT	CASSLGGKGGPEAFF
.	.	13	TRBJ1-2	TRBV4-1	TGCGCCAGCAGCCAAGCTTCTGACGGGGGCTACACCTTC	CASSQASDGGYTF
.	.	12	TRBJ1-5	TRBV27	TGTGCCAGCAGTAATAGCAATCAGCCCCAGCATTTT	CASSNSNQPQHF
.	.	13	TRBJ1-3	TRBV16	TGTGCCAGCAGCCAATCAGAGGGAAACACCATATATTTT	CASSQSEGNTIYF
.	.	15	TRBJ1-1	TRBV10-3	TGTGCCATCACCCGAGACAGCTCCGGAGGAACTGAAGCTTTCTTT	CAITRDSSGGTEAFF
.	.	12	TRBJ1-2	TRBV5-6	TGTGCCAGCAGCTTGACAGACTATGGCTACACCTTC	CASSLTDYGYTF
.	.	14	TRBJ2-7	TRBV19	TGTGCCAGTAGTATCACGGATTTAGGGGGAGAGCAGTACTTC	CASSITDLGGEQYF
.	.	13	TRBJ2-3	TRBV5-1	TGCGCCAGCAGCCGGGACAACACAGATACGCAGTATTTT	CASSRDNTDTQYF
.	TRBD1	16	TRBJ1-5	TRBV11-2	TGTGCCAGCAGCTTAGAGGGACAGGGGGCAAGACAGCCCCAGCATTTT	CASSLEGQGARQPQHF
.	.	15	TRBJ1-4	TRBV9	TGTGCCAGCAGCGTAGTAGCGGGCCCTAGTGAAAAACTGTTTTTT	CASSVVAGPSEKLFF
.	TRBD1	15	TRBJ2-2	TRBV4-2	TGTGCCAGCAGCCTCGGGACAGGGGATGGCGGGGAGCTGTTTTTT	CASSLGTGDGGELFF
.	.	14	TRBJ1-4	TRBV6-5	TGTGCCAGCAGTTGGGACGGTATAAGGGGAAAACTGTTTTTT	CASSWDGIRGKLFF
.	TRBD1	16	TRBJ2-7	TRBV7-7	TGTGCTAGCAGCCCCTATACCGGGACAGCCGCCTACGAGCAGTACTTC	CASSPYTGTAAYEQYF
.	TRBD1	14	TRBJ1-3	TRBV5-1	TGCGCCAGCAGCTGGACAGGGTTAGGAAACACCATATATTTT	CASSWTGLGNTIYF
few	.	14	TRBJ1-6	TRBV7-2	TGTGCCAGCAGCTTAGCAGGTTTTAATTCACCCCTCCACTTT	CASSLAGFNSPLHF
.	TRBD1	15	TRBJ1-6	TRBV19	TGTGCCAGTAGCTCCCCCAGGGGGGGTAATTCACCCCTCCACTTT	CASSSPRGGNSPLHF